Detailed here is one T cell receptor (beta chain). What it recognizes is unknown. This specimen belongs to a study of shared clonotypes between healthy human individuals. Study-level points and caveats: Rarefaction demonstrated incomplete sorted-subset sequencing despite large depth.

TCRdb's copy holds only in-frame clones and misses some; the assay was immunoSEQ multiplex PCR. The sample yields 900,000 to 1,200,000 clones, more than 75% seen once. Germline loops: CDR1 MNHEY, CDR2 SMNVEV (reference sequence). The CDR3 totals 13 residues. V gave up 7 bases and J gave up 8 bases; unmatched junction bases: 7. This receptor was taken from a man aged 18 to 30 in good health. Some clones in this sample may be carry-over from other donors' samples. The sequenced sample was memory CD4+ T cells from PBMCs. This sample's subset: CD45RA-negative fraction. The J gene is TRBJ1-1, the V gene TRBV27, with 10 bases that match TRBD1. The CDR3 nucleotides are TGTGCCAGCACATCTGACAGGGGGCGGGAAGCTTTCTTT. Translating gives CASTSDRGREAFF.